One and the same sample provided the 19 T cell receptor beta chains below, sequenced in a study of blood T cell repertoires in COVID-19 (dated by TCRdb to 2018 to 2021). The library was generated by the immunoSEQ multiplex PCR assay. Drawn from immuneACCESS, this table holds only the in-frame rearrangements with V and J called that TCRdb kept. Clones are partly lost; checked studies trace under half to an unresolved V gene and leave the rest unexplained. For this sample there are roughly 300,000 clones; about 90% appear just once. The ten largest clones add up to approximately 0.99% of the sample. The sequencing sample was made of PBMCs or T cells enriched from blood (not recorded which). The receptors originated from a woman under 40 who had recovered from COVID-19.

CDR3 protein: CAISESLPGGESNEKLFF. The CDR3 DNA reads as TGTGCCATCAGTGAGTCTCTCCCCGGGGGGGAGTCTAATGAAAAACTGTTTTTT. The chain carries TRBV10-3 and TRBJ1-4, with TRBD1 as a possible D gene (5 bases). The V end lost 0 bases, the J end lost 3 bases, and 17 bases lay between the germline ends. The CDR3 length is 18 residues. CDR1 ENHRY and CDR2 SYGVKD come from the germline V gene.

The CDR3 reads CAWSVPRKGNEKLFF. DNA for the CDR3: TGTGCCTGGAGCGTTCCTCGTAAGGGGAACGAAAAACTGTTTTTT. V gene TRBV30 combines with J gene TRBJ1-4, with D possibly being TRBD1 (5 bases). V was clipped by 3 bases and J by 8 bases, with 19 bases between them. The CDR3 runs 15 residues. The germline V gene has CDR1 GTSNPN and CDR2 SVGIG (reference sequence).

The V and J genes are TRBV3-1 (or the pseudogene TRBV3-2) and TRBJ2-6, with 8 positions matching TRBD1. With V trimmed by 7 bases and J by 0 bases, 5 bases remained unmatched. The CDR3 contains 16 residues. CDR1 is LGHDT, CDR2 YNNKEL, per germline (reference sequence). CDR3: CASTDRVHSGANVLTF. DNA for the CDR3: TGTGCCAGCACGGACAGGGTGCACTCTGGGGCCAACGTCCTGACTTTC.

This rearrangement joins TRBV5-4 to TRBJ2-5; 9 positions agree with TRBD1. The germline V gene encodes CDR1 SGHNT and CDR2 YYREEE (reference sequence). The CDR3 sequence is 14 residues long. Unmatched junction bases numbered 4, after V lost 2 bases and J lost 5 bases. The CDR3 region has the DNA TGTGCCAGCAGCTTTTCCGGGACAGGGGAGACCCAGTACTTC. This encodes CASSFSGTGETQYF. The full variable domain, its missing parts supplied by reference TRBV5-4 and TRBJ2-5, is ETGVTQSPTHLIKTRGQQVTLRCSSQSGHNTVSWYQQALGQGPQFIFQYYREEENGRGNFPPRFSGLQFPNYSSELNVNALELDDSALYLCASSFSGTGETQYFGPGTRLLVL.

The J gene is TRBJ2-3, the V gene TRBV5-1; 11 positions agree with TRBD2. Germline V lookup: CDR1 SGHRS, CDR2 YFSETQ. The ends lost 4 bases at V and 6 bases at J; junction bases unmatched: 7. This CDR3 spans 15 amino acids. In nucleotides, the CDR3 is TGCGCCAGCAGCAATAGCGGGGGGGCAGGTGATACGCAGTATTTT. The encoded protein is CASSNSGGAGDTQYF.

The chain carries TRBV5-1 and TRBJ2-7, with TRBD2 matching over 11 bases. The CDR3 runs 15 residues. V was pared by 5 bases and J by 2 bases, with 6 bases of the junction left unmatched. The germline gives CDR1 SGHRS, CDR2 YFSETQ. The CDR3 DNA reads TGCGCCAGCAGGCTAGCGGGGGGAGGGCCCTACGAGCAGTACTTC. It codes for CASRLAGGGPYEQYF. The complete variable domain, with remaining parts taken from reference TRBV5-1 and TRBJ2-7, reads KAGVTQTPRYLIKTRGQQVTLSCSPISGHRSVSWYQQTPGQGLQFLFEYFSETQRNKGNFPGRFSGRQFSNSRSEMNVSTLELGDSALYLCASRLAGGGPYEQYFGPGTRLTVT.

The genes are TRBV4-2 and TRBJ2-3, with TRBD2 identical over 8 bases. J was trimmed by 0 bases and V by 3 bases; bases with no gene match: 11. CDR3 length: 18 residues. The V gene's germline CDR1 is LGHNA and CDR2 YNFKEQ. The CDR3 reads CASSHGGGGGRSTDTQYF. The CDR3 DNA follows: TGTGCCAGCAGCCACGGCGGGGGCGGGGGGAGGAGCACAGATACGCAGTATTTT.

This clone was seen once. V gene TRBV11-2 combines with J gene TRBJ1-2; D not certain. Trimming cost V 5 bases and J 0 bases, with 16 bases left between them. The CDR3 totals 16 residues. Germline CDR1 and CDR2: SGHAT and FQNNGV. CDR3 coding DNA: TGTGCCAGCAGCCCCAGTGGAGTTGGGTCTAACTATGGCTACACCTTC. This sequence encodes CASSPSGVGSNYGYTF.

V usage is TRBV21-1 and J usage is TRBJ1-2; the table's TRBD1 call for D was not verified on the DNA. TRBV21-1 is recorded as a pseudogene. The CDR3 loop spans 17 amino acids. The CDR3: CASTPGTGESLYYGYTF. CDR3 DNA: TGTGCCAGCACCCCCGGGACAGGTGAATCTTTATACTATGGCTACACCTTC.

The chain carries TRBV7-9 and TRBJ2-5; 9 bases agree with TRBD2. Germline V gene data show CDR1 as SEHNR and CDR2 as FQNEAQ (reference sequence). J was trimmed by 3 bases and V by 8 bases; bases with no gene match: 13. The CDR3 consists of 16 residues. CDR3 bases: TGTGCCAGCGGGAGGGCGGCGGGGGGGACGAAAGAGACCCAGTACTTC. It specifies CASGRAAGGTKETQYF.

This chain joins TRBV9 and TRBJ2-2; possibly TRBD1 for D (5 bases). Between the trimmed V and J ends, which lost 0 bases and 9 bases, there was a span of 9 bases. Per germline, CDR1 SGDLS and CDR2 YYNGEE. The CDR3 covers 13 residues. CDR3 nucleotides: TGTGCCAGCAGCGTAGGTGCGGACAGGGAGCTGTTTTTT. This translates into CASSVGADRELFF. The variable domain in full, completed from reference TRBV9 and TRBJ2-2, reads DSGVTQTPKHLITATGQRVTLRCSPRSGDLSVYWYQQSLDQGLQFLIQYYNGEERAKGNILERFSAQQFPDLHSELNLSSLELGDSALYFCASSVGADRELFFGEGSRLTVL.

This chain connects TRBV10-3 to TRBJ1-5; tentatively, D is TRBD1 (5 bases). Germline CDR1 and CDR2: ENHRY and SYGVKD. V lost 3 bases and J 5 bases, leaving 8 bases between the germline ends. CDR3 length equals 13 residues. The CDR3 region is CAISDSGDQPQHF. DNA for the CDR3: TGTGCCATCAGTGACTCGGGGGATCAGCCCCAGCATTTT.

V usage is TRBV7-2 and J usage is TRBJ2-1; D is unresolved. The CDR3 is made up of 13 amino acids. V was cut by 3 bases and J by 10 bases, with 13 bases left in between. Per germline, CDR1 SGHTA and CDR2 FQGNSA. Here the CDR3 reads CASSFPAPGEQFF. CDR3 nucleotide sequence: TGTGCCAGCAGCTTTCCAGCGCCCGGGGAGCAGTTCTTC.

V is TRBV28 and J is TRBJ2-7; 8 bases map to TRBD2. With 4 bases clipped from V and 4 bases from J, the junction kept 12 bases outside the gene matches. CDR1 is MDHEN, CDR2 SYDVKM, per germline. CDR3 length: 16 residues. This chain's CDR3 is CASSSPAGGKNYEQYF. In DNA form, the CDR3 reads TGTGCCAGCAGTTCCCCCGCGGGGGGCAAAAATTACGAGCAGTACTTC.

This chain connects TRBV4-1 to TRBJ2-5; a possible D gene is TRBD1 (6 bases). V was clipped by 0 bases and J by 7 bases, with 15 bases between them. CDR1 and CDR2 (germline): MGHRA, YSYEKL. This CDR3 has 15 amino acids. The CDR3 nucleotides read TGCGCCAGCAGCCAAGAGTCGGAGGCCAGGGGGACCCAGTACTTC. Amino acids: CASSQESEARGTQYF.

V gene TRBV6-1 combines with J gene TRBJ2-1; 9 bases line up with TRBD1. V shed 3 bases and J 4 bases; nucleotides not matched to a gene: 13. This CDR3 is built from 18 residues. Germline V gene sequence: CDR1 MNHNS, CDR2 SASEGT. Here the CDR3 reads CASSELPTWTGDYNEQFF. The DNA for the CDR3 is TGTGCCAGCAGTGAGCTACCTACGTGGACAGGGGATTACAATGAGCAGTTCTTC.

The V gene is TRBV9, the J gene TRBJ2-5; the match to TRBD2 covers 9 bases. Trimming removed 4 bases from V and 2 bases from J; junction bases left unmatched: 27. The CDR3 covers 22 residues. CDR1 SGDLS and CDR2 YYNGEE come from the germline V gene. CDR3 bases: TGTGCCAGCAGCACAAGTGGTCACCCATCCTCCGCCGGGACTAGCCCACAAGAGACCCAGTACTTC. Its protein product is CASSTSGHPSSAGTSPQETQYF.

The genes are TRBV12-5 and TRBJ1-6; tentatively, D is TRBD1 (6 bases). Deletions cut 5 bases from V and 4 bases from J, with 9 bases between. This CDR3 is 14 amino acids long. Germline V lookup: CDR1 LGHNT, CDR2 FRNRAP. CDR3 residues: CASGPDSYNSPLHF. CDR3 sequence (DNA): TGTGCTAGTGGTCCGGACAGTTATAATTCACCCCTCCACTTT.

The chain employs TRBV6-2 or TRBV6-3 and TRBJ1-4; D perhaps matches TRBD1 (5 bases). The CDR3 consists of 14 residues. V was clipped by 5 bases and J by 14 bases, with 21 bases between them. CDR1 and CDR2 from the germline V gene are MNHEY and SVGEGT. This chain's CDR3 is CASSPRGDAAFLFF. The DNA for the CDR3 is TGTGCCAGCAGTCCACGCGGGGACGCAGCTTTCCTGTTTTTT.